The entry that follows covers one T cell receptor (beta chain) sequence. This sample is drawn from a study of shared clonotypes between healthy human individuals. About the study: Three CD4 naive, three CD4 memory, two CD8 naive and one CD8 memory plate were used per donor.

From CD4+ cells came CD45RA+ naive and CD45RA-negative memory subsets. Authors' data handling: ImmunoSEQ output held junction-only sequences without quality scores, so filtering differed. The data were produced by immunoSEQ multiplex PCR, yet TCRdb's version contains in-frame clones alone and is incomplete. V, J and clone size derive from that table, while D and trimming were established from the DNA sequence. The sample has approximately 1,500,000 clones, under 99% seen once. In germline, CDR1 is SGHTA, CDR2 FQGTGA. V trimming: 1 base; J trimming: 4 bases; junction bases outside the gene matches: 9. The length of the CDR3 is 16 residues.

This receptor was taken from a man younger than 45 in good health. The sample consisted of naive CD4+ T cells sorted from blood. Subset of the sample: CD45RA+ positively selected. This chain links TRBV7-3 with TRBJ1-1, with 7 bases matching TRBD1. In nucleotides, the CDR3 is TGTGCCAGCAGCTTAATAGGGGGCAGGCGTGGCACTGAAGCTTTCTTT. This translates into CASSLIGGRRGTEAFF.